Reported below is one T cell receptor beta chain. Its target is not known. Given a much more abundant clone one base away, this may be a read error. Using RNA transcripts as the source, TCR beta CDR3 regions were amplified. Researchers ran a first-round RT-PCR on the TCR CDR3 using the HTBI primer set. MiXCR, run by TCRdb on the multiplex PCR reads, gives a single entry per CDR3 protein. This sample yields a few hundred thousand distinct CDR3 sequences, of which 13% are seen a single time; 9.2% belongs to the top ten. This sample is part of a study of T cells in Graves' hyperthyroidism and ophthalmopathy. Study background: Peripheral blood was secured at the point of initial diagnosis, before any treatment.

Patients having uncontrolled infection, another autoimmune disease, pregnancy or lactation were not included. Orbital computed tomography and thyroid ultrasound, together with serum TRAb and thyroxine and clinical symptoms, were used for diagnoses. Study conclusions and caveats: Most expanded thyroid clonotypes above 0.001 also appeared in blood.

The source is a young woman with Graves' hyperthyroidism. The sequencing input was blood.

The CDR3 region is CASSSAWEGGDTF. The CDR3 DNA reads as TGCGCCAGCAGCTCTGCCTGGGAGGGTGGCGACACCTTC. The J gene is TRBJ1-2, the V gene TRBV5-1; no definite D call. The length of the CDR3 is 13 residues. Germline V gene sequence: CDR1 SGHRS, CDR2 YFSETQ.